This T cell receptor beta chain stems from a study of Ad26.COV2.S vaccination and SARS-CoV-2 variants. Study details: A COV1001 Ad26.COV2.S trial-arm participant provided the sample. Ad26.COV2.S, an intramuscular injection, was given once or twice 56 days apart. General study points: The TCR breadth and depth analyses may have understated or missed part of the total T cell responses.

Treatment: roughly 18 received Ad26.COV2.S at low or high dose, single or two shots; about 5 received placebo; per-sample allocation not given. Sampling was performed 63 days after the first vaccine or placebo injection. This clone was observed a few times. Its antigen remains unidentified. Trimming stripped 2 bases from V and 0 bases from J, with 5 bases between. Germline CDR1 reads SNHLY; CDR2 reads FYNNEI. The CDR3 totals 14 residues. Method: immunoSEQ multiplex PCR; TCRdb's copy keeps in-frame clones and lacks some. Among 300,000 to 350,000 clones listed, approximately 86% were seen once. This chain links TRBV2 with TRBJ1-5; D is ambiguous. This sequence originates from a person between 18 and 59 years old who received the Ad26.COV2.S COVID-19 vaccine or a placebo. The sample consisted of peripheral blood, taken in a trial of Ad26.COV2.S vaccine versus placebo. CDR3 sequence reads: CASSESNSNQPQHF. The DNA of the CDR3 is TGTGCCAGCAGTGAAAGTAATAGCAATCAGCCCCAGCATTTT.